A selection of T cell receptor beta chains follows, all from one sample in a study of Tregs in tolerant kidney transplant recipients. Clones were sequenced by immunoSEQ multiplex PCR, and TCRdb holds only the in-frame ones, with some missing. The sample includes 90,000 to 120,000 clones, around 89% of them seen just once. The sample consisted of CD4+ T cells from blood, taken before the transplant. The source of these receptors is a human donor who received a combined kidney and bone marrow transplant. Both conserved end residues are part of each CDR3. The order of the fields is J gene, D gene, V gene, clone size, CDR3 protein, CDR3 DNA. A D gene is named only where the DNA matches it firmly. The size field is filled for only some rows; it gives once, few, many or a size class.

TRBJ2-7 | TRBD1 | TRBV5-1 | . | CASSVKGQGNEQYF | TGCGCCAGCAGCGTAAAAGGACAGGGTAACGAGCAGTACTTC
TRBJ2-7 | . | TRBV10-3 | . | CAISVGGALTYEQYF | TGTGCCATCAGTGTGGGGGGGGCTCTCACCTACGAGCAGTACTTC
TRBJ2-1 | TRBD2 | TRBV5-6 | . | CASSPSSGGAGEQFF | TGTGCCAGCAGCCCTTCTAGCGGGGGGGCCGGGGAGCAGTTCTTC
TRBJ2-1 | TRBD1 | TRBV7-2 | once | CASSLVGQGGEQFF | TGTGCCAGCAGCCTAGTGGGACAGGGAGGAGAACAGTTCTTC
TRBJ1-1 | . | TRBV11-2 | once | CASSLDGQYTEAFF | TGTGCCAGCAGCTTAGATGGGCAGTACACTGAAGCTTTCTTT
TRBJ1-2 | . | TRBV6-6 | . | CASTPRGGLANYGYTF | TGTGCCAGCACCCCACGGGGGGGTCTCGCTAACTATGGCTACACCTTC
TRBJ2-3 | TRBD2 | TRBV7-2 | . | CASSQTSATDTQYF | TGTGCCAGCAGCCAGACTAGCGCCACAGATACGCAGTATTTT
TRBJ2-2 | TRBD2 | TRBV14 | . | CASSQRTSGRAWNTGELFF | TGTGCCAGCAGCCAGAGGACTAGCGGGAGGGCCTGGAACACCGGGGAGCTGTTTTTT
TRBJ1-2 | . | TRBV2 | . | CASSEEAYGVGYTF | TGTGCCAGCAGTGAGGAGGCCTACGGGGTTGGCTACACCTTC
TRBJ1-1 | . | TRBV30 | few | CAWSVQLNTEAFF | TGTGCCTGGAGTGTACAGCTGAACACTGAAGCTTTCTTT
TRBJ2-7 | . | TRBV18 | . | CASSPDGGRGVYF | TGTGCCAGCTCACCCGATGGGGGCAGGGGAGTTTACTTC
TRBJ2-1 | TRBD1 | TRBV6-1 | . | CASRPRDRGSNEQFF | TGTGCCAGCAGGCCCCGGGACAGGGGTTCCAATGAGCAGTTCTTC
TRBJ2-7 | . | TRBV5-1 | . | CASSIVQGGSYEQYF | TGCGCCAGCAGCATAGTTCAAGGGGGCTCCTACGAGCAGTACTTC
TRBJ2-2 | TRBD2 | TRBV5-4 | . | CASSLAGGVLFF | TGTGCCAGCAGCTTGGCGGGAGGGGTGCTGTTTTTT
TRBJ2-7 | TRBD1 | TRBV29-1 | . | CSVRQGGNYEQYF | TGCAGCGTTCGACAGGGGGGTAACTACGAGCAGTACTTC
TRBJ2-7 | TRBD1 | TRBV7-9 | . | CASSLVRQGAREQYF | TGTGCCAGCAGCTTAGTGAGACAGGGGGCGCGCGAGCAGTACTTC
TRBJ2-1 | TRBD2 | TRBV5-4 | . | CASRYEAGVHNEQFF | TGTGCCAGCAGATATGAGGCGGGGGTCCACAATGAGCAGTTCTTC
TRBJ1-5 | TRBD1 | TRBV6-5 | few | CASRGQDKGNQPQHF | TGTGCCAGCAGAGGACAGGACAAGGGCAATCAGCCCCAGCATTTT
TRBJ1-1 | . | TRBV18 | . | CASSLTVQIGTEAFF | TGTGCCAGCTCCTTGACAGTTCAGATTGGCACTGAAGCTTTCTTT
TRBJ2-1 | TRBD1 | TRBV7-2 | . | CASSPDRGDYNEQFF | TGTGCCAGCAGCCCCGACAGGGGCGATTACAATGAGCAGTTCTTC
TRBJ2-1 | TRBD2 | TRBV10-1 | . | CASSESRAGGLNEQFF | TGCGCCAGCAGTGAGTCAAGAGCGGGGGGGCTCAATGAGCAGTTCTTC
TRBJ1-2 | . | TRBV5-6 | . | CASSLWTSGYTF | TGTGCCAGCAGCTTGTGGACATCTGGCTACACCTTC
TRBJ2-3 | TRBD1 | TRBV28 | . | CASSSLPGQGRGTQYF | TGTGCCAGCAGTTCATTACCGGGACAGGGTAGAGGTACGCAGTATTTT
TRBJ2-5 | . | TRBV9 | . | CASSVGVTDYGETQYF | TGTGCCAGCAGCGTAGGGGTGACAGATTACGGGGAGACCCAGTACTTC
TRBJ2-1 | . | TRBV10-1 | . | CASSVLDEQFF | TGCGCCAGCAGTGTTCTCGATGAGCAGTTCTTC
TRBJ1-2 | TRBD1 | TRBV2 | . | CASSEGTGPSYGYTF | TGTGCCAGCAGTGAAGGGACAGGCCCTAGCTATGGCTACACCTTC
TRBJ2-7 | . | TRBV21-1 | . | CASIDREQYF | TGTGCCAGCATCGACAGGGAGCAGTACTTC
TRBJ2-3 | TRBD2 | TRBV5-1 | . | CASSLGLAEGTDTQYF | TGCGCCAGCAGCTTGGGGCTAGCGGAGGGCACAGATACGCAGTATTTT
TRBJ1-4 | . | TRBV11-3 | . | CASSLYGRRMELFF | TGTGCCAGCAGCTTGTATGGAAGGAGGATGGAACTGTTTTTT
TRBJ2-1 | TRBD1 | TRBV2 | . | CASWPTRTGLYNEQFF | TGTGCCAGCTGGCCGACAAGGACAGGCTTGTACAATGAGCAGTTCTTC
TRBJ2-7 | TRBD2 | TRBV5-5 | . | CASSWGTRAYEQYF | TGTGCCAGCAGCTGGGGGACTAGGGCCTACGAGCAGTACTTC
TRBJ2-4 | TRBD1 | TRBV7-9 | . | CASSLAGQGFAKNIQYF | TGTGCCAGCAGCTTAGCGGGACAGGGGTTTGCCAAAAACATTCAGTACTTC
TRBJ1-5 | . | TRBV10-3 | . | CAISESQGQNQPQHF | TGTGCCATCAGTGAGTCGCAGGGTCAAAATCAGCCCCAGCATTTT
TRBJ1-6 | . | TRBV5-5 | . | CASSLEAGRYNSPLHF | TGTGCCAGCAGCTTGGAGGCAGGGCGCTATAATTCACCCCTCCACTTT
TRBJ2-7 | . | TRBV30 | . | CAWSQTTGEQYF | TGTGCCTGGAGTCAAACCACGGGGGAGCAGTACTTC
TRBJ2-5 | TRBD1 | TRBV5-1 | . | CASSLTGVSQETQYF | TGCGCCAGCAGCTTGACAGGGGTCTCCCAAGAGACCCAGTACTTC
TRBJ2-7 | TRBD1 | TRBV6-5 | . | CASSYDRGGEQYF | TGTGCCAGCAGTTACGACAGGGGGGGCGAGCAGTACTTC
TRBJ2-7 | TRBD2 | TRBV6-5 | . | CASSSLLAGVDEQYF | TGTGCCAGCAGTTCCCTCCTGGCGGGAGTGGACGAGCAGTACTTC
TRBJ2-1 | . | TRBV11-2 | . | CASSLDRFREQFF | TGTGCCAGCAGCTTAGACAGGTTCAGGGAGCAGTTCTTC
TRBJ1-4 | . | TRBV4-1 | . | CASSQAGGGLHEKLFF | TGCGCCAGCAGCCAGGCCGGGGGGGGTCTGCATGAAAAACTGTTTTTT
TRBJ2-7 | TRBD2 | TRBV11-2 | few | CASSPRLAGVAYEQYF | TGTGCCAGCAGCCCCCGACTAGCGGGAGTAGCCTACGAGCAGTACTTC
TRBJ1-1 | TRBD1 | TRBV11-2 | . | CASSGTANTEAFF | TGTGCCAGCAGCGGGACAGCAAACACTGAAGCTTTCTTT
TRBJ1-1 | . | TRBV28 | . | CASSSPGGNTEAFF | TGTGCCAGCAGTTCCCCGGGGGGGAACACTGAAGCTTTCTTT
TRBJ1-1 | TRBD1 | TRBV6-1 | . | CASSSRDRNTEAFF | TGTGCCAGCAGTTCCCGGGACAGGAACACTGAAGCTTTCTTT
TRBJ1-5 | . | TRBV29-1 | . | CSVAYSDQPQHF | TGCAGCGTCGCCTACTCGGATCAGCCCCAGCATTTT
TRBJ1-2 | . | TRBV18 | . | CASSVVAANYGYTF | TGTGCCAGCTCGGTTGTGGCAGCGAACTATGGCTACACCTTC
TRBJ2-5 | TRBD2 | TRBV15 | once | CATSRGEGLAAGSETQYF | TGTGCCACCAGCAGAGGGGAGGGACTAGCCGCCGGGTCGGAGACCCAGTACTTC
TRBJ2-7 | . | TRBV21-1 | . | CASLRGGRHYEQYF | TGTGCCAGCCTCCGGGGGGGACGCCACTACGAGCAGTACTTC
TRBJ2-6 | TRBD1 | TRBV7-9 | . | CARGQLSGANVLTF | TGTGCCCGGGGACAGCTATCTGGGGCCAACGTCCTGACTTTC
TRBJ2-1 | TRBD2 | TRBV5-4 | once | CASSLAGLLDYNEQFF | TGTGCCAGCAGCTTGGCGGGACTACTTGATTACAATGAGCAGTTCTTC
TRBJ1-1 | . | TRBV15 | . | CATSRDTAGWTEAFF | TGTGCCACCAGCAGAGATACGGCAGGTTGGACTGAAGCTTTCTTT
TRBJ1-2 | TRBD1 | TRBV6-5 | . | CASSPGQGGLYGYTF | TGTGCCAGCAGTCCCGGACAGGGAGGGCTCTATGGCTACACCTTC
TRBJ2-3 | TRBD1 | TRBV7-9 | . | CATRPGQGLTDTQYF | TGTGCCACAAGACCGGGACAGGGGTTGACAGATACGCAGTATTTT
TRBJ1-2 | . | TRBV18 | . | CASSPTGGYNGYTF | TGTGCCAGCTCACCGACAGGAGGATACAATGGCTACACCTTC
TRBJ1-2 | TRBD1 | TRBV18 | . | CASSPETGSGYTF | TGTGCCAGCTCACCCGAGACAGGGTCTGGCTACACCTTC